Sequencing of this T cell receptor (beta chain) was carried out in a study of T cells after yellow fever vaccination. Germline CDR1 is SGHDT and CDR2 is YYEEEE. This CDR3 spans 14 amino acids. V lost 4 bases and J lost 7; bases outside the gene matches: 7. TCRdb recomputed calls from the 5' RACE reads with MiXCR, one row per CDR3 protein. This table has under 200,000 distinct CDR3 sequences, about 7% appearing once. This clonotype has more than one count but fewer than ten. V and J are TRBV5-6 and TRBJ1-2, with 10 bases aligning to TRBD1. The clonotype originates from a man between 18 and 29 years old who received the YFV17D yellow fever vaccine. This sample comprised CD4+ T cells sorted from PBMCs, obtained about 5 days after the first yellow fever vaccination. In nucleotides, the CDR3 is TGTGCCAGCAGCGTAGACAGGGGGCTCGGTGGCTACACCTTC. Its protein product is CASSVDRGLGGYTF.